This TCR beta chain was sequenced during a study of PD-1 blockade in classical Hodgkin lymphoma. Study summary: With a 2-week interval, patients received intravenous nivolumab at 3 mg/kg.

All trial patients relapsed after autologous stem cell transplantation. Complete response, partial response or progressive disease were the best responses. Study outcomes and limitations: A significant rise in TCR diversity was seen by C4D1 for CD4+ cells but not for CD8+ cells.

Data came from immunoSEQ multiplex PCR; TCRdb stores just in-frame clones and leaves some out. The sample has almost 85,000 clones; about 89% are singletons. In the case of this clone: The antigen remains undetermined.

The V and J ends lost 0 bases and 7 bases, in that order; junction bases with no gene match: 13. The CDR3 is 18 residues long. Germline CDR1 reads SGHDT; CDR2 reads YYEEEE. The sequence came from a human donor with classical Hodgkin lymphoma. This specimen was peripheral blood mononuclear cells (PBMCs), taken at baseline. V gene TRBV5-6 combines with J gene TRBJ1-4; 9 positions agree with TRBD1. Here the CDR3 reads CASSLVGVQGARGEKLFF. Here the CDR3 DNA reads TGTGCCAGCAGCTTGGTTGGGGTACAGGGGGCGCGTGGTGAAAAACTGTTTTTT.